This TCR beta chain was captured in a study of shared clonotypes between healthy human individuals. Looking at the study overall: The study drew on a couple of women and a few men aged 18 to 49 as donors.

Produced via immunoSEQ multiplex PCR; TCRdb's table is partial and in-frame only. This table holds some 2,000,000 clones, approximately 94% found once. The V end was cut by 2 bases, the J end by 4 bases, with 10 bases between. The germline gives CDR1 SGHNT, CDR2 YENEEA. This CDR3 spans 14 amino acids. The naive CD8 fraction comprised CD45RO-negative cells positively selected for CCR7 and excluded terminally differentiated effector memory CD45RA+ cells. Specimen: naive CD8+ T cells sorted from blood. This sequence joins TRBV11-3 and TRBJ2-3, with D possibly matching TRBD2 (5 bases). This TCR was sampled from a man between 18 and 35 years old in good health. The CDR3 is CASSLRGPADTQYF. Here the CDR3 DNA reads TGTGCCAGCAGCTTACGGGGTCCCGCAGATACGCAGTATTTT.